This T cell receptor (beta chain) was found in a study of coeliac disease. Assay used: immunoSEQ multiplex PCR; TCRdb lists only in-frame clones, some missing. Among thousands of clones, 63% were seen once, and the ten largest hold approximately 3%. One frozen approximately 470,000-cell aliquot per fraction was sequenced. This clone has just one count. The CDR3 contains 17 residues. Germline V gene lookup returns CDR1 LGHNA and CDR2 YSLEER. J was trimmed by 2 bases and V by 2 bases; bases with no gene match: 11. Sequenced input: lamina propria lymphocytes from the gut. The TCR sequence derives from a woman aged 55 to 70 with active celiac disease. The J gene is TRBJ2-7, the V gene TRBV4-3, with TRBD2 matching over 8 bases. The CDR3 bases are TGCGCCAGCAGCCAACAAGGGGCAGCGGGGGACCCCTACGAGCAGTACTTC. Translating gives CASSQQGAAGDPYEQYF.